The 23 T cell receptor beta chains below were found in one sample sequenced in a study of T cells in Graves' hyperthyroidism and ophthalmopathy. Amplification yielded TCR beta CDR3 regions, with RNA transcripts as the source. Using the HTBI primer set, a first-round RT-PCR was run on the TCR CDR3. Using its own MiXCR run on the multiplex PCR reads, TCRdb lists one record per CDR3 protein. Of hundreds of thousands of distinct CDR3 sequences listed, about 15% are singletons. Sample: blood. The receptors come from a woman aged 25 to 39 with Graves' hyperthyroidism that later progressed to Graves' ophthalmopathy.

This clonotype occurred a few times. The chain employs TRBV18 and TRBJ2-1; 10 bases align to TRBD1. Germline assignment: CDR1 KGHSH and CDR2 LQKENI. With V trimmed by 2 bases and J by 11 bases, 3 bases remained unmatched. The CDR3 runs to 13 residues. CDR3 DNA sequence: TGTGCCAGCTCACCAGGGGACAGGGGAAAGCAGTTCTTC. Translated, it gives CASSPGDRGKQFF.

This clonotype was seen repeatedly, ten times or more. The CDR3 spells CAISESETKYF. For the CDR3, the DNA is TGTGCCATCAGTGAGTCGGAGACAAAGTACTTC. V usage is TRBV10-3 and J usage is TRBJ2-5, with no clear D. The germline CDR1 and CDR2 sequences are ENHRY and SYGVKD. Trimming removed 0 bases at V and 12 bases at J, with 8 bases between. The length of the CDR3 is 11 residues.

This clonotype was found many times. The gene calls are TRBV6-2 or TRBV6-3 and TRBJ2-3, with D perhaps matching TRBD1 (6 bases). CDR3 length equals 17 residues. The V end was cut by 5 bases, the J end by 2 bases, with 20 bases between. Germline V lookup: CDR1 MNHEY, CDR2 SVGEGT. The CDR3 is CASSRRGTNHHTDTQYF. CDR3 bases: TGTGCCAGCAGTCGAAGAGGGACAAATCACCACACAGATACGCAGTATTTT.

V gene TRBV7-9 combines with J gene TRBJ1-4, with 9 nucleotides matching TRBD1. Germline trimming cut 5 bases from V and 7 bases from J; bases unmatched to any gene: 8. CDR1 is SEHNR, CDR2 FQNEAQ, per germline (reference sequence). The CDR3 is 15 amino acids. CDR3 amino acids: CASSPGQGRSEKLFF. The CDR3, as DNA: TGTGCCAGCAGCCCAGGACAGGGGAGGAGTGAAAAACTGTTTTTT.

This clonotype was observed at least ten times. The chain recombines TRBV20-1 with TRBJ2-1, with D maybe TRBD2 (5 bases). The length of the CDR3 is 13 residues. Deletions cut 3 bases from V and 10 bases from J, with 16 bases between. CDR1 DFQATT and CDR2 SNEGSKA come from the germline V gene (reference sequence). The CDR3 sequence: CSARDFHGEEQFF. Here the CDR3 DNA reads TGCAGTGCTAGGGACTTCCATGGGGAAGAGCAGTTCTTC.

This clonotype was picked up many times. CDR3 in DNA: TGTGCCTGGACCAGGAGCGAGACTGAAGCTTTCTTT. Amino acid sequence: CAWTRSETEAFF. This chain links TRBV30 with TRBJ1-1; D remains ambiguous. The length of the CDR3 is 12 residues. Germline V gives CDR1 GTSNPN, CDR2 SVGIG (reference sequence). The V and J ends lost 4 bases and 5 bases respectively, with 11 bases between them.

This clonotype showed up many times. The chain couples TRBV19 to TRBJ2-6, with D possibly matching TRBD1 (6 bases). The germline CDR1 and CDR2 sequences are LNHDA and SQIVND (reference sequence). The CDR3 sequence is 18 residues long. V dropped 5 bases and J dropped 0 bases, with 17 bases sitting between them. In nucleotides, the CDR3 is TGTGCCAGTAGTCCCCAGGGGATCCGAAGCTCTGGGGCCAACGTCCTGACTTTC. Translated: CASSPQGIRSSGANVLTF.

Only a few counts were recorded for this clonotype. The conserved phenylalanine or tryptophan is not found at the CDR3 terminus, so this likely reflects a read error. The chain combines TRBV29-1 with TRBJ1-1; D is unresolved. V was trimmed by 2 bases and J by 4 bases, leaving 14 bases between them. CDR3 length: 14 residues. The germline CDR1 and CDR2 sequences are SQVTM and ANQGSEA. The CDR3 loop is CSVEFTLVGTEAFL. In DNA form, the CDR3 reads TGCAGCGTTGAATTCACATTAGTGGGCACTGAAGCTTTCCTT.

J is TRBJ2-5 and V is TRBV6-9; 8 nucleotides line up with TRBD2. This CDR3 is 14 amino acids long. The germline V gene encodes CDR1 MNHGY and CDR2 SVAAGI. With 3 bases clipped from V and 4 bases from J, the junction kept 4 bases outside the gene matches. CDR3 residues: CASSYGLAGETQYF. The CDR3 DNA follows: TGTGCCAGCAGTTACGGGCTAGCGGGAGAGACCCAGTACTTC.

This clonotype was recorded at least ten times. V usage is TRBV28 and J usage is TRBJ2-7, with 8 positions matching TRBD2. V gave up 3 bases and J gave up 7 bases; unmatched junction bases: 11. Germline values: CDR1 MDHEN, CDR2 SYDVKM. The CDR3 totals 15 residues. CDR3 in amino acids: CASSFHGGESSEQYF. CDR3 DNA sequence: TGTGCCAGCAGTTTCCACGGGGGGGAGTCGAGTGAGCAGTACTTC.

This clonotype was counted many times. The chain combines TRBV28 with TRBJ1-5; D gene unclear. Trimming left V 2 bases short and J 4 bases short, with 12 bases between. From germline, CDR1 is MDHEN and CDR2 SYDVKM. The CDR3 sequence is 15 residues long. The CDR3 nucleotides read TGTGCCAGCAGTTTAGGTGTTACCCAAAATCAGCCCCAGCATTTT. Translation gives CASSLGVTQNQPQHF.

The table lists this clonotype with many counts. The chain employs TRBV19 and TRBJ2-2; possible D gene TRBD2, 7 bases. In germline, CDR1 is LNHDA, CDR2 SQIVND (reference sequence). The CDR3 runs 16 residues. With 1 base removed from V and 6 bases from J, the gap between germline ends came to 15 bases. CDR3 coding DNA: TGTGCCAGTAGTATAGGGGCGGGGGCAGCGTCCGGGGAGCTGTTTTTT. Translation gives CASSIGAGAASGELFF.

The chain recombines TRBV10-3 with TRBJ2-1; TRBD2 might be the D (6 bases). This CDR3 has 13 residues. Germline V gene data show CDR1 as ENHRY and CDR2 as SYGVKD. V dropped 4 bases and J dropped 8 bases, with 12 bases sitting between them. The CDR3 region has the DNA TGTGCCATCAGTGTGACTAGTCCGGATGAGCAGTTCTTC. It translates to CAISVTSPDEQFF.

With respect to this clonotype: With a much larger clone just one base away, this may be a read error. Because the CDR3 is missing its conserved closing phenylalanine or tryptophan, this is likely a read error. The J gene is TRBJ1-5, the V gene TRBV10-3; 9 positions match TRBD1. This CDR3 comprises 19 residues. V dropped 3 bases and J dropped 1; count of bases not matched to a gene: 13. Germline V gene lookup returns CDR1 ENHRY and CDR2 SYGVKD. Written as DNA, the CDR3 is TGTGCCATCAGTGAAGTAATAGGACAGGGGCTCGGGAGCAATCAGCCCCAGCATGTT. Its translation: CAISEVIGQGLGSNQPQHV.

At least ten counts were recorded for this clonotype. This chain links TRBV5-1 with TRBJ2-3, with 7 bases lining up with TRBD1. The CDR3 consists of 15 residues. The V gene end was trimmed by 4 bases and the J gene end by 2 bases; junction bases not matched to a gene: 7. Germline V gene lookup returns CDR1 SGHRS and CDR2 YFSETQ. The CDR3 protein is CASSDKTGPTDTQYF. CDR3 DNA: TGCGCCAGCAGCGATAAGACAGGGCCCACAGATACGCAGTATTTT.

This clonotype was observed many times. CDR3 loop: CASSAGTGSTDTQYF. The CDR3 nucleotides read TGTGCCAGCAGCGCCGGGACAGGGAGCACAGATACGCAGTATTTT. This sequence joins TRBV9 and TRBJ2-3, with TRBD1 identical over 9 bases. V lost 3 bases and J lost 0; bases outside the gene matches: 2. Germline CDR1 SGDLS, CDR2 YYNGEE. This CDR3 is built from 15 residues.

About this clonotype itself: The CDR3 does not end in the conserved phenylalanine or tryptophan, so this is likely a read error. The chain combines TRBV2 with TRBJ2-5; D is ambiguous. Germline V gene lookup returns CDR1 SNHLY and CDR2 FYNNEI. The CDR3 totals 15 residues. The V end was cut by 1 base, the J end by 1 base, with 10 bases between. The CDR3 DNA sequence: TGTGCCAGCAGTGAAGGTCATGGTGGCCAAGAGACCCAGTACGTC. Its translation: CASSEGHGGQETQYV.

This clonotype has at least ten counts. The V call is TRBV5-4, the J call TRBJ1-1, with D perhaps matching TRBD1 (5 bases). The germline CDR1 and CDR2 sequences are SGHNT and YYREEE (reference sequence). The V end lost 4 bases, the J end lost 1 base, and 20 bases lay between the germline ends. The CDR3 runs 17 residues. The CDR3 nucleotides read TGTGCCAGCAGCGACTGGGGGGGTGCGGTGGAGAACACTGAAGCTTTCTTT. As protein: CASSDWGGAVENTEAFF.

Note on this clonotype: Just one base apart from a much larger clone, this may be a read error. For the CDR3, the DNA is TGTGCCAGCAGCTTGGTCGTCCCCGGGGAGCCGTTTTTT. This translates into CASSLVVPGEPFF. The V gene is TRBV7-2, the J gene TRBJ2-2; the D gene is possibly TRBD2 (5 bases). Germline V gives CDR1 SGHTA, CDR2 FQGNSA. The CDR3 totals 13 residues.

The table lists this clonotype with many counts. The chain combines TRBV7-2 with TRBJ1-2; 11 nucleotides match TRBD1. The CDR3 has 16 residues. V dropped 5 bases and J dropped 8; count of bases not matched to a gene: 13. CDR1 is SGHTA, CDR2 FQGNSA, per germline. The CDR3 is CASSASPGQGVEGYTF. The CDR3 nucleotides read TGTGCCAGCAGCGCGAGCCCGGGACAGGGGGTTGAAGGCTACACCTTC. Full variable domain (missing parts from reference TRBV7-2 and TRBJ1-2): GAGVSQSPSNKVTEKGKDVELRCDPISGHTALYWYRQSLGQGLEFLIYFQGNSAPDKSGLPSDRFSAERTGGSVSTLTIQRTQQEDSAVYLCASSASPGQGVEGYTFGSGTRLTVV.

CDR3 protein: CASSPWTGTNTIYF. CDR3 DNA sequence: TGTGCCAGCAGCCCGTGGACAGGGACAAATACCATATATTTT. V gene TRBV7-2 combines with J gene TRBJ1-3, with 8 bases identical to TRBD1. Per the germline V gene, CDR1 is SGHTA and CDR2 is FQGNSA. With 5 bases clipped from V and 10 bases from J, the junction kept 10 bases outside the gene matches. The CDR3 has 14 amino acids.

The table lists this clonotype with a few counts. The CDR3 here is CASSVGQIGHEQYV. DNA of the CDR3: TGTGCCAGCAGCGTGGGACAGATCGGCCACGAGCAGTACGTC. The chain joins TRBV9 to TRBJ2-7, with TRBD1 matching 7 bases. V was clipped by 2 bases and J by 5 bases; unmatched bases: 7. CDR1 is SGDLS and CDR2 is YYNGEE in the germline V gene. This CDR3 has 14 amino acids.

This clonotype was seen at least ten times. V is TRBV30 and J is TRBJ1-5; a weak D match, TRBD1 (6 bases). Looked up from germline, CDR1 is GTSNPN and CDR2 is SVGIG (reference sequence). There are 15 residues in the CDR3. Between the trimmed V and J ends, which lost 1 base and 2 bases, there was a span of 12 bases. The CDR3 DNA follows: TGTGCCTGGAGTGCAATGACAGGAGGCAATCAGCCCCAGCATTTT. It codes for CAWSAMTGGNQPQHF.